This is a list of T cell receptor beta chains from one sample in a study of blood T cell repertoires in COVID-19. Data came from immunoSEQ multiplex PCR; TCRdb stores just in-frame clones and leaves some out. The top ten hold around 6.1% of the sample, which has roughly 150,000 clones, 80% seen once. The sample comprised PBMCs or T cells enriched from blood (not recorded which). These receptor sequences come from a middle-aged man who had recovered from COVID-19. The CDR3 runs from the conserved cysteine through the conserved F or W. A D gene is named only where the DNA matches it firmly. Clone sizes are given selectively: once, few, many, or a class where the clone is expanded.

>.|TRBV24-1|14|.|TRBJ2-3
TGTGCCACCAGTGCCCCCGGTAACACAGATACGCAGTATTTT
CATSAPGNTDTQYF
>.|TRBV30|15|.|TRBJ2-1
TGTGCCTGGAGTTTTACAGGGAGCTCCTACAATGAGCAGTTCTTC
CAWSFTGSSYNEQFF
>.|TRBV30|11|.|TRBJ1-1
TGTGCCTGGAGTGTTCCTTCGCGAGCTTTCTTT
CAWSVPSRAFF
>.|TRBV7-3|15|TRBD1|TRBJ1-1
TGTGCCAGCAGCGCTTATACAGGGGGCTCTGCTGAAGCTTTCTTT
CASSAYTGGSAEAFF
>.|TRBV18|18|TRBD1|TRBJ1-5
TGTGCCAGCTCACCAAGTAGGACAGGGGGTTCGGACAATCAGCCCCAGCATTTT
CASSPSRTGGSDNQPQHF
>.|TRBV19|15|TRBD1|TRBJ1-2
TGTGCCAGTAGTACCTCGACAGGGGGGAATTATGGCTACACCTTC
CASSTSTGGNYGYTF
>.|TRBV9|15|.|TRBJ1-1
TGTGCCAGCAGCGTAGATGCTTTGGGGGGCACTGAAGCTTTCTTT
CASSVDALGGTEAFF
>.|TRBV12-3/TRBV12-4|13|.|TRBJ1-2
TGTGCCAGCAGTTTAACACAGGGCCATGGCTACACCTTC
CASSLTQGHGYTF
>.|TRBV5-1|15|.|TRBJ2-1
TGCGCCAGCAGCTCTCGCGGGCCCGGACGCGATGAGCAGTTCTTC
CASSSRGPGRDEQFF
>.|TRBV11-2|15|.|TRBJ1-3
TGTGCCAGCAGCGCGGACAGTTTCGCTGGAAACACCATATATTTT
CASSADSFAGNTIYF
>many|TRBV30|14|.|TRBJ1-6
TGTGCTCTCCAAACCGGTCGCTATAATTCACCCCTCCACTTT
CALQTGRYNSPLHF
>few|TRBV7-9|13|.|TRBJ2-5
TGTGCCAGCGCCAAACCCACAACGGAGACCCAGTACTTC
CASAKPTTETQYF
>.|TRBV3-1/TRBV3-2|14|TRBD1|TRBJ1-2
TGTGCCAGCAGGGACAGGGGGCTAAACTATGGCTACACCTTC
CASRDRGLNYGYTF